The 13 T cell receptor beta chains below come from one sample, sequenced in a study of T cells in Graves' hyperthyroidism and ophthalmopathy. The TCR beta CDR3 regions underwent amplification using RNA transcripts as the source. Using the HTBI primer set, a first-round RT-PCR was run on the TCR CDR3. TCRdb re-derived calls from the multiplex PCR reads in MiXCR, one entry per CDR3 protein. The table shows hundreds of thousands of distinct CDR3 sequences, with about a sixth occurring only once. Sample: blood. These TCRs come from a woman younger than 35 with Graves' ophthalmopathy.

This clonotype was detected ten times or more. The rearrangement uses TRBV14 and TRBJ1-1; D gene unclear. V lost 0 bases and J 0 bases, leaving 5 bases between the germline ends. Looked up from germline, CDR1 is SGHDN and CDR2 is FVKESK. The CDR3 length is 14 residues. CDR3 DNA sequence: TGTGCCAGCAGCCAAGATATCCTGAACACTGAAGCTTTCTTT. Amino acids: CASSQDILNTEAFF. The full variable domain, completed using reference TRBV14 and TRBJ1-1, is EAGVTQFPSHSVIEKGQTVTLRCDPISGHDNLYWYRRVMGKEIKFLLHFVKESKQDESGMPNNRFLAERTGGTYSTLKVQPAELEDSGVYFCASSQDILNTEAFFGQGTRLTVV.

The V gene is TRBV9, the J gene TRBJ1-1; no reliable D call. Germline CDR1 and CDR2: SGDLS and YYNGEE. Trimming left V 2 bases short and J 4 bases short, with 12 bases between. The CDR3 is 14 amino acids. CDR3 sequence reads: CASSVKGLGTEAFF. DNA for the CDR3: TGTGCCAGCAGCGTTAAAGGGCTGGGCACTGAAGCTTTCTTT.

V gene TRBV19 combines with J gene TRBJ2-5, with a tentative D call TRBD2 (5 bases). Germline V lookup: CDR1 LNHDA, CDR2 SQIVND (reference sequence). The CDR3 spans 16 residues. The V end was cut by 6 bases, the J end by 0 bases, with 17 bases between. The CDR3 region is CASSQSWLAYQETQYF. The CDR3 nucleotides are TGTGCCAGTAGCCAAAGCTGGCTAGCCTACCAAGAGACCCAGTACTTC.

This clonotype was detected many times. The V gene is TRBV28, the J gene TRBJ1-5, with no clear D. V lost 3 bases to trimming and J lost 11 bases, with 11 bases between them. The CDR3 extends over 12 amino acids. Germline assignment: CDR1 MDHEN and CDR2 SYDVKM. The CDR3 bases are TGTGCCAGCAGTTTGAGGGCCGGGGCCCAGCATTTT. Encoded protein: CASSLRAGAQHF.

This clonotype was seen just once. CDR3 nucleotide sequence: TGTGCCAGCAGTGAAGGACCGGCGGGAGGGCAAGAGACCCAGTACTTC. Amino acids: CASSEGPAGGQETQYF. The V and J genes are TRBV6-1 and TRBJ2-5, with TRBD2 matching over 9 bases. Germline V gene lookup returns CDR1 MNHNS and CDR2 SASEGT. This CDR3 is built from 16 residues. J was trimmed by 2 bases and V by 1 base; bases with no gene match: 5.

Many counts were recorded for this clonotype. The chain is built from TRBV18 and TRBJ2-7; D is perhaps TRBD1 or TRBD2 (6 bases each). Looked up from germline, CDR1 is KGHSH and CDR2 is LQKENI. Trimming took off 0 bases at V and 4 bases at J, with 16 bases between the two ends. The CDR3 has 16 residues. CDR3 sequence: CASSPPVGGGRYEQYF. CDR3 bases: TGTGCCAGCTCACCACCGGTTGGAGGGGGGAGGTACGAGCAGTACTTC.

This clonotype was seen a handful of times. The chain couples TRBV27 to TRBJ2-7, with 7 bases that match TRBD2. The germline gives CDR1 MNHEY, CDR2 SMNVEV (reference sequence). The CDR3 extends over 15 amino acids. V dropped 4 bases and J dropped 0; count of bases not matched to a gene: 6. As DNA, the CDR3 is TGTGCCAGCAGTTCCCCGGCTAGCGGCTCCTACGAGCAGTACTTC. Protein product: CASSSPASGSYEQYF.

This clonotype was counted between two and nine times. This chain joins TRBV19 and TRBJ1-5; tentative D call: TRBD1 (5 bases). Germline V gene lookup returns CDR1 LNHDA and CDR2 SQIVND (reference sequence). Trimming left V 3 bases short and J 5 bases short, with 11 bases between. The CDR3 loop spans 14 amino acids. The DNA for the CDR3 is TGTGCCAGTAGTATCGACAGTACTTATCAGCCCCAGCATTTT. Encoded protein: CASSIDSTYQPQHF.

This clonotype was counted at least ten times. The chain combines TRBV4-1 with TRBJ1-1; D might be TRBD1 (5 bases). There are 14 residues in the CDR3. CDR1 MGHRA and CDR2 YSYEKL come from the germline V gene. Between the trimmed V and J ends, which lost 0 bases and 5 bases, there was a span of 10 bases. The DNA of the CDR3 is TGCGCCAGCAGCCAAGATGAGGGGAGAACTGAAGCTTTCTTT. Its protein is CASSQDEGRTEAFF.

Many counts were recorded for this clonotype. The chain employs TRBV4-2 and TRBJ2-2; D possibly corresponds to TRBD1 (6 bases). V lost 0 bases to trimming and J lost 5 bases, with 10 bases between them. Germline-derived CDR1 and CDR2 are LGHNA and YNFKEQ. There are 15 residues in the CDR3. The CDR3 sequence is CASSQEGGYTGELFF. DNA for the CDR3: TGTGCCAGCAGCCAAGAAGGGGGATATACCGGGGAGCTGTTTTTT.

This clonotype was picked up one time. This chain uses TRBV29-1 with TRBJ2-7; 13 positions agree with TRBD2. The CDR3 is 17 amino acids. Looked up from germline, CDR1 is SQVTM and CDR2 is ANQGSEA. After removal of 6 bases from V and 1 base from J, the junction contained 12 bases not matched to a gene. The CDR3 sequence is CSVCLIGTSGASYEQYF. DNA for the CDR3: TGCAGCGTCTGTTTGATCGGGACTAGCGGGGCTTCCTACGAGCAGTACTTC.

This clonotype came up many times. The rearrangement joins TRBV20-1 to TRBJ2-2; 7 bases align to TRBD1. V lost 0 bases and J lost 7; bases outside the gene matches: 8. This CDR3 has 15 residues. Germline CDR1 reads DFQATT; CDR2 reads SNEGSKA (reference sequence). DNA for the CDR3: TGCAGTGCTAGAGAAGGAAGGGGGCCCATCGGGGAGCTGTTTTTT. This encodes CSAREGRGPIGELFF.

This clonotype has only a few counts. This chain links TRBV19 with TRBJ2-7, with TRBD1 as a possible D gene (5 bases). CDR1 and CDR2 (germline): LNHDA, SQIVND (reference sequence). V was trimmed by 2 bases and J by 0 bases, leaving 8 bases between them. This CDR3 region has 14 residues. The CDR3 sequence: CASSIKTDSYEQYF. The DNA of the CDR3 is TGTGCCAGTAGTATAAAGACAGACTCCTACGAGCAGTACTTC.